The rows below give T cell receptor beta chains drawn from one sample of a study of T cells in Graves' hyperthyroidism and ophthalmopathy. TCRdb fed the multiplex PCR reads into MiXCR, producing one record per CDR3 protein. The sample lists over 350,000 distinct CDR3 sequences, 11% to 15% seen once, with approximately 27% in the top ten. Specimen: blood. The receptors stem from a man aged 50 to 60 with Graves' ophthalmopathy. CDR3s include the opening cysteine and the closing phenylalanine or tryptophan. A D gene is named only where the DNA matches it firmly. Clone size appears in some rows only: once, few, many, or a class for an expanded clone.

CDR3 DNA: TGTGCCAGCAGTGCGGCTAGCGGGAGTGGCGAGCAGTACTTC
CDR3 protein: CASSAASGSGEQYF
V gene: TRBV2
clone size: .
CDR3 length: 14
D gene: TRBD2
J gene: TRBJ2-7

CDR3 DNA: TGCGCCAGCAGCCAAGGGGGGCTTAAAGAGACCCAGTACTTC
CDR3 protein: CASSQGGLKETQYF
V gene: TRBV4-1
clone size: .
CDR3 length: 14
D gene: .
J gene: TRBJ2-5

CDR3 DNA: TGTGCCAGCAGCCCGCGGGGGCCAGATACGCAGTATTTT
CDR3 protein: CASSPRGPDTQYF
V gene: TRBV7-9
clone size: many
CDR3 length: 13
D gene: .
J gene: TRBJ2-3

CDR3 DNA: TGTGCCAGCAGCTTAGTGGCCGGCGAGCAGTACTTC
CDR3 protein: CASSLVAGEQYF
V gene: TRBV7-8
clone size: many
CDR3 length: 12
D gene: .
J gene: TRBJ2-7

CDR3 DNA: TGCGCCAGCCAACTAGCCAAAGCAGACAATGAGCAGTTCTTC
CDR3 protein: CASQLAKADNEQFF
V gene: TRBV10-2
clone size: many
CDR3 length: 14
D gene: .
J gene: TRBJ2-1

CDR3 DNA: TGCAGTGCTAGTCCAGTCGGGAGCCCGAGGGGAACCGGGGAGCTGTTTTTT
CDR3 protein: CSASPVGSPRGTGELFF
V gene: TRBV20-1
clone size: many
CDR3 length: 17
D gene: .
J gene: TRBJ2-2

CDR3 DNA: TGTGCCTGGAGTGGACTAGCGGGATGGAATGAGCAGTTCTTC
CDR3 protein: CAWSGLAGWNEQFF
V gene: TRBV30
clone size: many
CDR3 length: 14
D gene: TRBD2
J gene: TRBJ2-1

CDR3 DNA: TGTGCCAGCTCCAGCCTGCATCATGAAGCTTTCTTT
CDR3 protein: CASSSLHHEAFF
V gene: TRBV18
clone size: many
CDR3 length: 12
D gene: .
J gene: TRBJ1-1

CDR3 DNA: TGTGCCAGCAGTAGTGCCGGGACAGGGGAGACTGAAGCTTTCTTT
CDR3 protein: CASSSAGTGETEAFF
V gene: TRBV12-3/TRBV12-4
clone size: many
CDR3 length: 15
D gene: TRBD1
J gene: TRBJ1-1

CDR3 DNA: TGTGCCAGCAGTGAAGCAGGAGTACTTGACATTCAGTACTTC
CDR3 protein: CASSEAGVLDIQYF
V gene: TRBV2
clone size: many
CDR3 length: 14
D gene: .
J gene: TRBJ2-4

CDR3 DNA: TGTGCCAGCAGCTTGGAGAACGGCGCGGGCTACACCTTC
CDR3 protein: CASSLENGAGYTF
V gene: TRBV5-4
clone size: .
CDR3 length: 13
D gene: .
J gene: TRBJ1-2

CDR3 DNA: TGTGCCAACCTTCGATTGAGAGGACAGGCCTTCACCGGGGAGCTGTTTTTT
CDR3 protein: CANLRLRGQAFTGELFF
V gene: TRBV12-3/TRBV12-4
clone size: many
CDR3 length: 17
D gene: TRBD1
J gene: TRBJ2-2

CDR3 DNA: TGTGCCAGCAGCCCTACTAGCGGGGGTACAGATACGCAGTATTTT
CDR3 protein: CASSPTSGGTDTQYF
V gene: TRBV3-1
clone size: .
CDR3 length: 15
D gene: TRBD2
J gene: TRBJ2-3

CDR3 DNA: TGTGCCAGCAGCCCCTCCGACCTTGGCACAGATACGCAGTATTTT
CDR3 protein: CASSPSDLGTDTQYF
V gene: TRBV7-3
clone size: few
CDR3 length: 15
D gene: .
J gene: TRBJ2-3

CDR3 DNA: TGTGCCAGCAGTTTTCCGGACACAGGGTTTCGCCAGCCCCAGCATTTT
CDR3 protein: CASSFPDTGFRQPQHF
V gene: TRBV27
clone size: .
CDR3 length: 16
D gene: .
J gene: TRBJ1-5

CDR3 DNA: TGTGCCAGCAGCTTAACTAGCGGGAGTATTTGGTACAATGAGCAGTTCTTC
CDR3 protein: CASSLTSGSIWYNEQFF
V gene: TRBV7-9
clone size: many
CDR3 length: 17
D gene: TRBD2
J gene: TRBJ2-1

CDR3 DNA: TGTGCCAGCAGCTCGTGGAGAGGGGATACGCAGTATTTT
CDR3 protein: CASSSWRGDTQYF
V gene: TRBV7-6
clone size: few
CDR3 length: 13
D gene: .
J gene: TRBJ2-3

CDR3 DNA: TGTGCCAGCAGCGTAGTAGGGTCTGGCGGCTACACCTTC
CDR3 protein: CASSVVGSGGYTF
V gene: TRBV9
clone size: few
CDR3 length: 13
D gene: .
J gene: TRBJ1-2

CDR3 DNA: TGTGCCACCAGTGAGAGACGCTACACCGGGGAGCTGTTTTTT
CDR3 protein: CATSERRYTGELFF
V gene: TRBV24-1
clone size: .
CDR3 length: 14
D gene: .
J gene: TRBJ2-2

CDR3 DNA: TGTGCCAGCAGCGTATCGGGAGGGCCTTTAGATACGCAGTATTTT
CDR3 protein: CASSVSGGPLDTQYF
V gene: TRBV9
clone size: few
CDR3 length: 15
D gene: TRBD2
J gene: TRBJ2-3

CDR3 DNA: TGTGCCAGCAGTTACTCTTGGGGATTGGAAGCTTTCTTT
CDR3 protein: CASSYSWGLEAFF
V gene: TRBV6-5
clone size: few
CDR3 length: 13
D gene: .
J gene: TRBJ1-1

CDR3 DNA: TGTGCCAGCAGCCCCCAAAGGGACAGCCCTCAAAAATCCTACGAGCAGTACTTC
CDR3 protein: CASSPQRDSPQKSYEQYF
V gene: TRBV11-2
clone size: .
CDR3 length: 18
D gene: TRBD1
J gene: TRBJ2-7

CDR3 DNA: TGTGCCAGCAGCGAGACAGGGGGTTCCTACAATGAGCAGTTCTTC
CDR3 protein: CASSETGGSYNEQFF
V gene: TRBV12-3/TRBV12-4
clone size: many
CDR3 length: 15
D gene: TRBD1
J gene: TRBJ2-1

CDR3 DNA: TGTGCCAGCAGTTTAAGGCCCTCGAACCCCCAGCATTTT
CDR3 protein: CASSLRPSNPQHF
V gene: TRBV12-3/TRBV12-4
clone size: .
CDR3 length: 13
D gene: .
J gene: TRBJ1-5

CDR3 DNA: TGCAGCGCAGAGTCAGGCTATGGCTACACCTTC
CDR3 protein: CSAESGYGYTF
V gene: TRBV29-1
clone size: many
CDR3 length: 11
D gene: .
J gene: TRBJ1-2

CDR3 DNA: TGTGCCAGCACCTCTAGCGTCCATGAGCAGTTCTTC
CDR3 protein: CASTSSVHEQFF
V gene: TRBV7-8
clone size: many
CDR3 length: 12
D gene: .
J gene: TRBJ2-1

CDR3 DNA: TGTGCCAGCAGCCAAGATCACGGAGGGCCCCAGCATTTT
CDR3 protein: CASSQDHGGPQHF
V gene: TRBV3-1
clone size: many
CDR3 length: 13
D gene: .
J gene: TRBJ1-5

CDR3 DNA: TGCAGTGCTAGAGGCGGACAGGGGGTAAATTCACCCCTCCACTTT
CDR3 protein: CSARGGQGVNSPLHF
V gene: TRBV20-1
clone size: many
CDR3 length: 15
D gene: TRBD1
J gene: TRBJ1-6

CDR3 DNA: TGTGCCAGTAGTACCGGACTGTGGGAGCCCCAGCATTTT
CDR3 protein: CASSTGLWEPQHF
V gene: TRBV19
clone size: .
CDR3 length: 13
D gene: .
J gene: TRBJ1-5

CDR3 DNA: TGTGCCAGCAGTTTAACGGCGCCTAGCAATCAGCCCCAGCATTTT
CDR3 protein: CASSLTAPSNQPQHF
V gene: TRBV28
clone size: few
CDR3 length: 15
D gene: .
J gene: TRBJ1-5

CDR3 DNA: TGTGCCAGCAGTACCGGTGGGGAAAAACTGTTTTTT
CDR3 protein: CASSTGGEKLFF
V gene: TRBV7-9
clone size: many
CDR3 length: 12
D gene: .
J gene: TRBJ1-4

CDR3 DNA: TGCAGCGTGGGACAGGGGCATAAACTGTTTTTT
CDR3 protein: CSVGQGHKLFF
V gene: TRBV29-1
clone size: few
CDR3 length: 11
D gene: TRBD1
J gene: TRBJ1-4

CDR3 DNA: TGTGCCAGCAGTTTTCGGGAGAGGGACACCGGGGAGCTGTTTTTT
CDR3 protein: CASSFRERDTGELFF
V gene: TRBV28
clone size: many
CDR3 length: 15
D gene: .
J gene: TRBJ2-2

CDR3 DNA: TGTGCCAGCAGCGTAGAGGCAGGGAATGGCTACACCTTC
CDR3 protein: CASSVEAGNGYTF
V gene: TRBV9
clone size: .
CDR3 length: 13
D gene: .
J gene: TRBJ1-2

CDR3 DNA: TGCAGTGCTAGAGTGAACGAGCAGTACTTC
CDR3 protein: CSARVNEQYF
V gene: TRBV20-1
clone size: many
CDR3 length: 10
D gene: .
J gene: TRBJ2-7

CDR3 DNA: TGCAGTGCTAACACACCTCTGGGCTCCTACGAGCAGTACTTC
CDR3 protein: CSANTPLGSYEQYF
V gene: TRBV20-1
clone size: few
CDR3 length: 14
D gene: .
J gene: TRBJ2-7

CDR3 DNA: TGTGCCAGCAGTGTACGATCCGGCACAGATACGCAGTATTTT
CDR3 protein: CASSVRSGTDTQYF
V gene: TRBV6-1
clone size: .
CDR3 length: 14
D gene: .
J gene: TRBJ2-3

CDR3 DNA: TGTGCCAGTAGCAAACAGGCGGGGGAGAGAGATACGCAGTATTTT
CDR3 protein: CASSKQAGERDTQYF
V gene: TRBV2
clone size: many
CDR3 length: 15
D gene: TRBD2
J gene: TRBJ2-3

CDR3 DNA: TGCAGCGTTGATGCATTTTCGGGACAGGGGGCCTACGAGCAGTACTTC
CDR3 protein: CSVDAFSGQGAYEQYF
V gene: TRBV29-1
clone size: few
CDR3 length: 16
D gene: TRBD1
J gene: TRBJ2-7

CDR3 DNA: TGCAGTGCTAGAAAACTGGGACAGGGGTTTACCTACGAGCAGTACTTC
CDR3 protein: CSARKLGQGFTYEQYF
V gene: TRBV20-1
clone size: many
CDR3 length: 16
D gene: TRBD1
J gene: TRBJ2-7

CDR3 DNA: TGTGCCAGCAGCTCAGGGACAGGGTATAGCGAAGAAAAACTGTTTTTT
CDR3 protein: CASSSGTGYSEEKLFF
V gene: TRBV11-2
clone size: many
CDR3 length: 16
D gene: TRBD1
J gene: TRBJ1-4

CDR3 DNA: TGCGCCAGCAGATCTAGCGGGGATGACATTCAGTACTTC
CDR3 protein: CASRSSGDDIQYF
V gene: TRBV5-1
clone size: .
CDR3 length: 13
D gene: TRBD2
J gene: TRBJ2-4

CDR3 DNA: TGTGCCAGCAGCCAAGATCAACCAGCGGGGCGCACAGATACGCAGTATTTT
CDR3 protein: CASSQDQPAGRTDTQYF
V gene: TRBV3-1
clone size: many
CDR3 length: 17
D gene: TRBD2
J gene: TRBJ2-3

CDR3 DNA: TGTGCCAGCAGGGGACAGGGAGGTTCACCCCTCCACTTT
CDR3 protein: CASRGQGGSPLHF
V gene: TRBV6-1
clone size: many
CDR3 length: 13
D gene: TRBD1
J gene: TRBJ1-6

CDR3 DNA: TGTGCCAGCAGCTCCCCCTGGGAGGAGGAGACCCAGTACTTC
CDR3 protein: CASSSPWEEETQYF
V gene: TRBV13
clone size: many
CDR3 length: 14
D gene: .
J gene: TRBJ2-5

CDR3 DNA: TGTGCCAGCAAGAACCCCCCCTCTGCTGCCTGGCCCCAGCATTTT
CDR3 protein: CASKNPPSAAWPQHF
V gene: TRBV3-1
clone size: .
CDR3 length: 15
D gene: .
J gene: TRBJ1-5

CDR3 DNA: TGTGCCAGCAGCCGGGGGGGCCAAGAGACCCAGTACTTC
CDR3 protein: CASSRGGQETQYF
V gene: TRBV2
clone size: many
CDR3 length: 13
D gene: TRBD2
J gene: TRBJ2-5

CDR3 DNA: TGCAGCGTTGAAGATGGCCCCGGGACATTAGCCCCGAACACTGAAGCTTTCTTT
CDR3 protein: CSVEDGPGTLAPNTEAFF
V gene: TRBV29-1
clone size: few
CDR3 length: 18
D gene: .
J gene: TRBJ1-1

CDR3 DNA: TGCGCCAGCAGCTTGAGGACTAGCGGGACGGAGACCCAGTACTTC
CDR3 protein: CASSLRTSGTETQYF
V gene: TRBV5-1
clone size: many
CDR3 length: 15
D gene: TRBD2
J gene: TRBJ2-5

CDR3 DNA: TGCGCCAGCAGCTTAAGCGGGAGGTCCTACAATGAGCAGTTCTTC
CDR3 protein: CASSLSGRSYNEQFF
V gene: TRBV5-1
clone size: many
CDR3 length: 15
D gene: TRBD2
J gene: TRBJ2-1

CDR3 DNA: TGTGCCAGCAGTGTTGACAGATATAACACTGAAGCTTTCTTT
CDR3 protein: CASSVDRYNTEAFF
V gene: TRBV6-1
clone size: many
CDR3 length: 14
D gene: .
J gene: TRBJ1-1

CDR3 DNA: TGTGCCAGCAGCTCGGGGCGGGCCGGGGAGCTGTTTTTT
CDR3 protein: CASSSGRAGELFF
V gene: TRBV13
clone size: few
CDR3 length: 13
D gene: .
J gene: TRBJ2-2

CDR3 DNA: TGTGCCAGCAGTGAAAATTCGGCTAGTCCTTCGTACTTC
CDR3 protein: CASSENSASPSYF
V gene: TRBV2
clone size: many
CDR3 length: 13
D gene: .
J gene: TRBJ2-5

CDR3 DNA: TGTGCCAGTAGTATAGATCTGATAGGGATTTACAATGAGCAGTTCTTC
CDR3 protein: CASSIDLIGIYNEQFF
V gene: TRBV19
clone size: .
CDR3 length: 16
D gene: .
J gene: TRBJ2-1

CDR3 DNA: TGTGCCAGCAGCTTGGGAAGTGGGAGGGCCTACTTTGAGCAGTTCTTC
CDR3 protein: CASSLGSGRAYFEQFF
V gene: TRBV5-6
clone size: many
CDR3 length: 16
D gene: TRBD2
J gene: TRBJ2-1

CDR3 DNA: TGTGGCAGCAGCTTAGAACAAGCGGGGGGGAACACCGGGGAGCTGTTTTTT
CDR3 protein: CGSSLEQAGGNTGELFF
V gene: TRBV11-3
clone size: .
CDR3 length: 17
D gene: TRBD2
J gene: TRBJ2-2

CDR3 DNA: TGTGCCAGCAGCCCCGGACAGGGGGTCCAAGAGACCCAGTACTTC
CDR3 protein: CASSPGQGVQETQYF
V gene: TRBV11-3
clone size: many
CDR3 length: 15
D gene: TRBD1
J gene: TRBJ2-5

CDR3 DNA: TGCGCCAGCAGCACGGGACAAGGAAACACCATATATTTT
CDR3 protein: CASSTGQGNTIYF
V gene: TRBV5-1
clone size: .
CDR3 length: 13
D gene: .
J gene: TRBJ1-3

CDR3 DNA: TGTGCCAGCTCACCTGGCAGGGGCTACGAGCAGTACTTC
CDR3 protein: CASSPGRGYEQYF
V gene: TRBV18
clone size: many
CDR3 length: 13
D gene: .
J gene: TRBJ2-7